This is a list of T cell receptor beta chains from one sample in a study of identical twins. Using its own MiXCR run on the 5' RACE reads, TCRdb lists one record per CDR3 protein. The sample includes around 220,000 distinct CDR3 sequences, over 12% seen only once; the top ten take 7% to 9.5%. Sequencing was carried out using memory (CD45RO+) T cells sorted from blood. These receptors came from a woman younger than 30 in good health. CDR3s include the opening cysteine and the closing phenylalanine or tryptophan. The D gene is left open where the match is weak. Expanded clones are given a class, and other clones once, few, many or no size at all.

J	V	size	D	DNA	CDR3
TRBJ1-5	TRBV20-1	few	-	TGCAGTGCTAGGCAGGATCCCCGTCAGCCCCAGCATTTT	CSARQDPRQPQHF
TRBJ1-4	TRBV7-9	few	-	TGTGCCAGCAGCTTAGCGTCCGGGCTGGTGGTCTTT	CASSLASGLVVF
TRBJ2-6	TRBV29-1	-	-	TGCAGCGTTGTGGAACCTGGGGCCAACGTCCTGACTTTC	CSVVEPGANVLTF
TRBJ2-1	TRBV12-3/TRBV12-4	-	-	TGTGCCAGCAGTCATATAAGCTCCTACAATGAGCAGTTCTTC	CASSHISSYNEQFF
TRBJ2-3	TRBV12-3/TRBV12-4	-	-	TGTGCCAGTCTGTATCGGTCGGGCGGGGAAACAGATACGCAGTATTTT	CASLYRSGGETDTQYF
TRBJ2-1	TRBV7-2	-	TRBD2	TGTGCCAGCAGCTTGGCTGGTCTAGCGGGAGGGCCATACAATGAGCAGTTCTTC	CASSLAGLAGGPYNEQFF
TRBJ2-5	TRBV6-1	-	TRBD1	TGTGCCAGCAGATTTCCGGGACAGGGGGGGACCCAGTACTTC	CASRFPGQGGTQYF
TRBJ2-5	TRBV6-4	-	-	TGTGCCAGCAGTGACCTGGACACGGTGGGGGAGACCCAGTACTTC	CASSDLDTVGETQYF
TRBJ1-2	TRBV7-2	-	-	TGTGCCAGCAGCCCGACAGCGTGGGGGGGTGCGGGCTACACCTTC	CASSPTAWGGAGYTF
TRBJ2-3	TRBV20-1	few	-	TGCAGTGCTAGAGTCGGTACTAGCACAGATACGCAGTATTTT	CSARVGTSTDTQYF
TRBJ2-1	TRBV7-2	-	-	TGTGCCAGCAGCTTTGACGGGAGCTCCTACAATGAGCAGTTCTTC	CASSFDGSSYNEQFF
TRBJ2-1	TRBV12-3/TRBV12-4	many	TRBD2	TGTGCCAGCACCATCGGACTAGCGGGTAATGAGCAGTTCTTC	CASTIGLAGNEQFF
TRBJ2-7	TRBV29-1	few	-	TGCAGCGTGAGGGACACGCAAAACTACGAGCAGTACTTC	CSVRDTQNYEQYF